This T cell receptor beta chain was recovered during a study of blood T cell repertoires in COVID-19. Background on the study: The United States, Italy and Spain provided the acute and convalescent COVID-19 samples. PBMCs, B-cell-depleted T cells, or T cells were the source of the cDNA or gDNA that made up the material.

This clone occurred once. The length of the CDR3 is 13 residues. The V end lost 3 bases, the J end lost 1 base, and 4 bases lay between the germline ends. In the authors' workflow: Amplification of reference gene primers was used by the study to estimate nucleated cell counts. Assay: immunoSEQ multiplex PCR; the TCRdb copy retains only in-frame clones and omits some. V, J and clone size reflect that table, while D and trimming were determined from the DNA. The sample contains about 41,000 clones, around 88% of which appear only once. The clonotype was recovered from a woman aged 80 or over with active or convalescent COVID-19. The sequenced material came from peripheral blood. The chain has TRBV12-3 or TRBV12-4 and TRBJ1-5, with D uncertain. The CDR3 DNA sequence: TGTGCCAGCAGTTTTCTCAGCAATCAGCCCCAGCATTTT. This encodes CASSFLSNQPQHF.